This T cell receptor (beta chain) was retrieved from a study of OX40 agonist ivuxolimab in advanced cancers. In the study overall: The study treated patients with ivuxolimab, an agonistic anti-OX40 (CD134) antibody.

The V end was cut by 3 bases, the J end by 1 base, with 10 bases between. Germline-derived CDR1 and CDR2 are SGHRS and YFSETQ. The CDR3 has 14 amino acids. The table came from immunoSEQ multiplex PCR; TCRdb's copy has only in-frame clones and leaves some out. The table lists about 62,000 clones, about four fifths of them singletons, with roughly 10% in the top ten. A few counts support this clone. Its matching antigen is unknown. Study findings and constraints: Not determined was the antigen specificity of the expanded peripheral T cells. In the 0.1 to 3.0 mg/kg range, CD4+ and CD8+ blood T cells had expanded clonally by week 6.

Sequenced material: CD4+ or CD8+ T cells sorted from blood, taken in a trial of the OX40 agonist ivuxolimab. The TCR was taken from an adult with an advanced solid tumor such as melanoma, head and neck, liver or kidney cancer. This sequence joins TRBV5-1 and TRBJ2-5; no definite D call. The CDR3 region has the DNA TGCGCCAGCAGCTGGGCTATCGTCCAAGAGACCCAGTACTTC. It specifies CASSWAIVQETQYF.